This record concerns one TCR beta chain sequence. The data are from a study of blood T cell repertoires in COVID-19. At the level of the study: PBMCs, B-cell-depleted T cells, or T cells provided the cDNA or gDNA that made up the material.

CDR1 SGHTA and CDR2 FQGNSA come from the germline V gene. V lost 6 bases to trimming and J lost 1 base; unmatched junction nucleotides: 10. The CDR3 is made up of 17 amino acids. Donors in Cohort 3 who had recovered were those with two negative PCRs, healthcare professional clearance, or resolution of their symptoms. Measured with immunoSEQ multiplex PCR; TCRdb has only the in-frame clones, and not every one. Here the sample spans around 500,000 clones, 80% to 90% being singletons. The receptor was derived from a woman aged 55-69 years who had recovered from COVID-19. The sequencing sample was made of PBMCs or T cells enriched from blood (not recorded which). The chain is built from TRBV7-2 and TRBJ1-1, with 11 bases identical to TRBD1. The CDR3 here is CASSFIGQGAGNTEAFF. The CDR3, as DNA: TGTGCCAGCAGTTTCATCGGACAGGGGGCTGGGAACACTGAAGCTTTCTTT.